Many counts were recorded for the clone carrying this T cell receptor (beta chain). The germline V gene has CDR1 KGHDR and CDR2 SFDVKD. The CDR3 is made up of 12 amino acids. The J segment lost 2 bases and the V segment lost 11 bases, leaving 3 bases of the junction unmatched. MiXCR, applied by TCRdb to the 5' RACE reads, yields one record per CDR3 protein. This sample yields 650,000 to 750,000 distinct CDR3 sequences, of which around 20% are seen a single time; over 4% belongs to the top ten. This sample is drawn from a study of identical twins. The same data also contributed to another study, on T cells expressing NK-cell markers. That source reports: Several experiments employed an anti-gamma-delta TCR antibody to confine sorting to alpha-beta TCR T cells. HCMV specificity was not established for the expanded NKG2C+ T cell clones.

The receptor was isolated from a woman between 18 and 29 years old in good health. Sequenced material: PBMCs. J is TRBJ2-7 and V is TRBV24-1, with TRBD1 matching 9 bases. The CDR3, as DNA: TGTGCCATGGGACAGGGAACCTACGAGCAGTACTTC. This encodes CAMGQGTYEQYF.